This TCR beta chain was recorded in a study of spatial heterogeneity in lung cancer. For the study at large: There were consistently more beta-chain sequences detected than alpha-chain sequences.

V trimming: 4 bases; J trimming: 4 bases; junction bases outside the gene matches: 6. Germline V gives CDR1 MNHEY, CDR2 SVGAGI. The CDR3 consists of 15 residues. This clonotype is labeled as medium-sized. The antigen is undetermined. The time point denotes: sample taken at primary tumor resection. Via MiXCR, TCRdb re-called the 5' RACE reads, giving one row per CDR3 protein. The profile shows around 10,000 distinct CDR3 sequences, around an eighth of them singletons. Overall study findings and caveats: Counts of expanded intratumoral alpha and beta TCRs tracked tumor mutation counts.

V usage is TRBV6-5 and J usage is TRBJ2-7, with 11 nucleotides matching TRBD2. The receptor's source is a male donor with early-stage non-small cell lung cancer. Sample: lung tumor tissue, taken at surgery. The CDR3 nucleotides are TGTGCCAGCAGTTCGAGACTAGCGGGATGGTACGAGCAGTACTTC. Translated, it gives CASSSRLAGWYEQYF.